This T cell receptor (beta chain) comes out of a study of shared clonotypes between healthy human individuals. Study observations and caveats: A handful of donors showed sharing of about 4.6% of naive CD4 clonotypes. Deeper or shallower sequencing was expected to change how clonotypes are shared among donors. Naive subsets tended to show greater estimated richness than memory subsets.

Only in-frame clones appear in the TCRdb table, and some are missing; sequencing was by immunoSEQ multiplex PCR. The sample consists of about 2.1 million clones, around 93% of them appearing once. Worth noting for this clone: No antigen is known for it.

Naive CD8 cells lacked CD45RO, underwent positive selection for CCR7 and left out terminally differentiated effector memory CD45RA+ cells. Donors included only healthy HIV-negative adults lacking recent acute infections or vaccinations. Specimen: naive CD8+ T cells from PBMCs. This TCR was sampled from a man aged 18 to 30 in good health. Some clones in this sample may be carry-over from other donors' samples.

In DNA form, the CDR3 reads TGTGCCAGCAGCCCGACAGGGGCCAGGGAGACCCAGTACTTC. Amino acids: CASSPTGARETQYF. This chain links TRBV5-6 with TRBJ2-5; 8 bases fit TRBD1. This CDR3 contains 14 residues. Germline V gene lookup returns CDR1 SGHDT and CDR2 YYEEEE. V lost 4 bases, J lost 5 bases, and 7 bases stayed unmatched.